This TCR beta chain was identified in a study of cytomegalovirus exposure and HLA in healthy donors. Clones were sequenced by immunoSEQ multiplex PCR, and TCRdb holds only the in-frame ones, with some missing. The table includes 200,000 to 250,000 clones, approximately 80% detected once. In its sample, this clone was seen once. This clonotype originated in a woman in her twenties or thirties in good health and CMV-seropositive. The sample comprised PBMCs.

CDR3 residues: CASGMETGDYGYTF. The CDR3 DNA reads as TGTGCCAGCGGTATGGAGACAGGCGACTATGGCTACACCTTC. The chain recombines TRBV5-4 with TRBJ1-2; D may be TRBD1 (6 bases). V shed 7 bases and J shed 3 bases, with 16 bases lying between them. Germline CDR1 and CDR2: SGHNT and YYREEE (reference sequence). CDR3 size: 14 residues.